Each of the 27 T cell receptor beta chains below was sequenced from the same sample in a study of blood T cells in healthy people across ages. The second PCR ran roughly 6 to 11 cycles with a sample-barcoded 5' primer and J-beta primers. TCRdb analysed the 5' RACE reads with MiXCR anew, one entry per CDR3 protein. The data hold some 800,000 distinct CDR3 sequences, with around two fifths observed a single time. Material for sequencing was blood. The receptors come from a man aged 55 to 69 in good health.

This clonotype was picked up a small number of times. The chain joins TRBV4-3 to TRBJ2-1; 8 nucleotides agree with TRBD2. The CDR3 sequence is 19 residues long. The germline V gene has CDR1 LGHNA and CDR2 YSLEER. The V and J ends lost 0 bases and 0 bases, in that order; junction bases with no gene match: 10. The CDR3 DNA sequence: TGCGCCAGCAGCCAAGAAGGTGGCGGGGGGCTGAGCTCCTACAATGAGCAGTTCTTC. Its translation is CASSQEGGGGLSSYNEQFF.

Turning to this clonotype: The germline gene is not matched at one end of the junction; a read error may be the cause. The rearrangement joins TRBV28 to TRBJ1-5; unclear D gene. The V gene's germline CDR1 is MDHEN and CDR2 SYDVKM. The CDR3 spans 14 residues. CDR3 sequence reads: CASSLYEEGQPRHF. The CDR3 region has the DNA TGTGCCAGCAGTTTATATGAGGAGGGTCAGCCCCGGCATTTT. The entire variable domain, with the rest obtained from reference TRBV28 and TRBJ1-5, is as follows: DVKVTQSSRYLVKRTGEKVFLECVQDMDHENMFWYRQDPGLGLRLIYFSYDVKMKEKGDIPEGYSVSREKKERFSLILESASTNQTSMYLCASSLYEEGQPRHFGDGTRLSIL.

The chain carries TRBV7-8 and TRBJ2-1; 9 nucleotides align to TRBD1. The CDR3 loop spans 16 amino acids. CDR1 SGHVS and CDR2 FQNEAQ come from the germline V gene. V was pared by 5 bases and J by 1 base, with 6 bases of the junction left unmatched. CDR3 protein: CASSRRDRESYNEQFF. The CDR3 DNA is TGTGCCAGCAGCCGAAGGGACAGGGAGTCCTACAATGAGCAGTTCTTC.

This chain links TRBV9 with TRBJ2-1; 10 positions agree with TRBD2. V shed 5 bases and J 5 bases; nucleotides not matched to a gene: 7. CDR1 SGDLS and CDR2 YYNGEE come from the germline V gene. The CDR3 has 15 amino acids. The CDR3 coding sequence is TGTGCCAGCAGTGGAAGCGGGGGGGGGAACAATGAGCAGTTCTTC. Translation: CASSGSGGGNNEQFF.

This chain joins TRBV2 and TRBJ2-5; no clear D gene. Trimming took 5 bases from V and 1 from J, leaving 11 bases between them. The CDR3 is 14 amino acids. The V gene's germline CDR1 is SNHLY and CDR2 FYNNEI. This CDR3 is CASSSRRPQETQYF. Here the CDR3 DNA reads TGTGCCAGCAGTTCCCGACGGCCCCAAGAGACCCAGTACTTC.

In its sample, this clonotype was seen a few times. This chain joins TRBV20-1 and TRBJ2-1; D remains ambiguous. In germline, CDR1 is DFQATT, CDR2 SNEGSKA (reference sequence). Trimming left V 0 bases short and J 0 bases short, with 15 bases between. This CDR3 has 17 amino acids. Here the CDR3 DNA reads TGCAGTGCTAGAGACCCCTCGGACCTCAGCTCCTACAATGAGCAGTTCTTC. Translation gives CSARDPSDLSSYNEQFF.

This clonotype was detected a few times. V usage is TRBV10-3 and J usage is TRBJ2-1; D remains unclear. Germline loops: CDR1 ENHRY, CDR2 SYGVKD. V was cut by 11 bases and J by 9 bases, with 14 bases left in between. The CDR3 is made up of 11 amino acids. CDR3 DNA sequence: TGTGCCGGACCAAAGCACGGTGAGCAGTTCTTC. It encodes CAGPKHGEQFF.

The chain carries TRBV2 and TRBJ2-7; D remains unclear. CDR3 length equals 10 residues. V lost 5 bases, J lost 7 bases, and 6 bases lay in between. CDR1 is SNHLY and CDR2 is FYNNEI in the germline V gene. DNA of the CDR3: TGTGCCAGCAGTTTTCCTGAGCAGTACTTC. Protein: CASSFPEQYF.

There are many counts of this clonotype. V is TRBV27 and J is TRBJ1-6; no reliable D call. Per germline, CDR1 MNHEY and CDR2 SMNVEV (reference sequence). Trimming removed 4 bases from V and 4 bases from J, with 2 bases in between. The CDR3 consists of 12 residues. The CDR3 protein is CASSSYNSPLHF. The CDR3 region has the DNA TGTGCCAGCAGTTCGTATAATTCACCCCTCCACTTT.

This clonotype was recorded a few times. The gene calls are TRBV10-3 and TRBJ1-2; 7 nucleotides line up with TRBD1. This CDR3 comprises 13 residues. The J segment lost 8 bases and the V segment lost 2 bases, leaving 5 bases of the junction unmatched. The germline V gene has CDR1 ENHRY and CDR2 SYGVKD. DNA of the CDR3: TGTGCCATCAGTGAGGACAGGGTCGACGGCTACACCTTC. Its translation: CAISEDRVDGYTF.

The J gene is TRBJ1-4, the V gene TRBV20-1; TRBD1 might be the D (5 bases). CDR3 size: 13 residues. The germline gives CDR1 DFQATT, CDR2 SNEGSKA (reference sequence). V gave up 3 bases and J gave up 7 bases, with 12 bases separating them. The CDR3, as DNA: TGCAGTGCTAGCGCGGGACGGGGTGAAAAACTGTTTTTT. Protein sequence: CSASAGRGEKLFF.

This clonotype has more than one count but fewer than ten. The chain carries TRBV11-2 and TRBJ2-3; the D is unclear. Germline CDR1 SGHAT, CDR2 FQNNGV. V lost 5 bases and J lost 2, with 14 bases in between. This CDR3 has 15 amino acids. The CDR3: CASSTSVAITDTQYF. The CDR3 region has the DNA TGTGCCAGCAGCACGTCCGTGGCCATCACAGATACGCAGTATTTT.

The chain recombines TRBV12-3 or TRBV12-4 with TRBJ2-5; possibly TRBD2 for D (5 bases). This CDR3 is 15 amino acids long. V lost 2 bases, J lost 2 bases, and 12 bases lay in between. CDR3 DNA: TGTGCCAGCAGTTTAAGGTCGGGAACACAAGAGACCCAGTACTTC. Residues: CASSLRSGTQETQYF.

The chain carries TRBV6-5 and TRBJ1-5; D gene unclear. CDR1 MNHEY and CDR2 SVGAGI come from the germline V gene. V was trimmed by 5 bases and J by 0 bases, leaving 11 bases between them. This CDR3 contains 15 residues. The CDR3 nucleotides read TGTGCCAGCAGTCCCCGACACGATAGCAATCAGCCCCAGCATTTT. It encodes CASSPRHDSNQPQHF.

This clonotype was seen a few times. V and J are TRBV12-3 or TRBV12-4 and TRBJ2-7; D gene uncertain. The CDR3 sequence is 13 residues long. Trimming stripped 7 bases from V and 2 bases from J, with 12 bases between. The CDR3 nucleotides are TGTGCCAGCACAGCAGGATCCGCCTACGAGCAGTACTTC. This sequence encodes CASTAGSAYEQYF.

This clonotype was detected many times. The V gene is TRBV12-3 or TRBV12-4, the J gene TRBJ1-4; 8 nucleotides align to TRBD1. The CDR3 runs 14 residues. J was trimmed by 3 bases and V by 4 bases; bases with no gene match: 1. The CDR3 DNA reads TGTGCCAGCAGTTCGGGACAGGCTAATGAAAAACTGTTTTTT. Translated: CASSSGQANEKLFF.

This clonotype was seen a few times. The V gene is TRBV7-2, the J gene TRBJ2-7; 8 positions agree with TRBD1. J lost 2 bases, V lost 6 bases, and 6 bases had no gene match. Germline assignment: CDR1 SGHTA and CDR2 FQGNSA. This CDR3 has 14 amino acids. The CDR3 loop reads CASRFGQGPYEQYF. The DNA for the CDR3 is TGTGCCAGCAGATTCGGACAGGGACCCTACGAGCAGTACTTC.

J is TRBJ1-5 and V is TRBV20-1; D is perhaps TRBD1 (6 bases). The CDR3 consists of 15 residues. V was cut by 0 bases and J by 5 bases, with 14 bases left in between. CDR1 is DFQATT, CDR2 SNEGSKA, per germline (reference sequence). The CDR3 DNA is TGCAGTGCTAGAGAAAACAGGGCCTGGGATCAGCCCCAGCATTTT. Translating it yields CSARENRAWDQPQHF.

The V call is TRBV7-9, the J call TRBJ2-7; TRBD1 matches 7 bases. V dropped 1 base and J dropped 2; count of bases not matched to a gene: 5. The CDR3 loop spans 15 amino acids. Germline V gene lookup returns CDR1 SEHNR and CDR2 FQNEAQ (reference sequence). CDR3 protein: CASSLDLGTAYEQYF. The DNA of the CDR3 is TGTGCCAGCAGCTTAGATCTAGGGACAGCCTACGAGCAGTACTTC.

This clonotype was counted ten times or more. This chain links TRBV7-8 with TRBJ2-5; D uncertain. The CDR3 spans 14 residues. V lost 4 bases and J lost 11, with 20 bases in between. Germline assignment: CDR1 SGHVS and CDR2 FQNEAQ. CDR3 bases: TGTGCCAGCAGCTCACTCGTAGGGAAGGATGAGCAGTACTTC. It is translated as CASSSLVGKDEQYF. Looking up the rest from reference TRBV7-8 and TRBJ2-5 gives the full variable domain: GAGVSQSPRYKVAKRGQDVALRCDPISGHVSLFWYQQALGQGPEFLTYFQNEAQLDKSGLPSDRFFAERPEGSVSTLKIQRTQQEDSAVYLCASSSLVGKDEQYFGPGTRLLVL.

This clonotype was found a few times. V is TRBV2 and J is TRBJ2-5; D is unclear. In germline, CDR1 is SNHLY, CDR2 FYNNEI. V dropped 7 bases and J dropped 1 base, with 7 bases sitting between them. The CDR3 is 12 amino acids. CDR3 amino acids: CASKGIQETQYF. The CDR3 DNA is TGTGCCAGCAAGGGAATCCAAGAGACCCAGTACTTC.

V usage is TRBV4-3 and J usage is TRBJ2-1; 7 nucleotides align to TRBD2. The J call may be wrong; the DNA end is better matched by TRBJ2-7. Germline-derived CDR1 and CDR2 are LGHNA and YSLEER. CDR3 length: 16 residues. CDR3 sequence (DNA): TGCGCCAGCAGCCTCGAAGGGGCTAGCGGCTACAATGAGCAGTACTTC. This sequence encodes CASSLEGASGYNEQYF.

This chain connects TRBV24-1 to TRBJ2-2; D call uncertain. The CDR3 consists of 14 residues. Germline CDR1 KGHDR, CDR2 SFDVKD. With 5 bases removed from V and 3 bases from J, the gap between germline ends came to 9 bases. Written as DNA, the CDR3 is TGTGCCACCAGTGCAGGAAGCGACACCGGGGAGCTGTTTTTT. Protein: CATSAGSDTGELFF.

V usage is TRBV4-3 and J usage is TRBJ1-2; D is uncertain. The CDR3 contains 15 residues. The germline V gene has CDR1 LGHNA and CDR2 YSLEER. V lost 2 bases and J lost 0, with 10 bases in between. CDR3 residues: CASSQTTGTNYGYTF. The CDR3 DNA sequence: TGCGCCAGCAGCCAAACCACCGGGACTAACTATGGCTACACCTTC.

With respect to this clonotype: Sequence at one end of the junction differs from germline and may be a read error. The chain recombines TRBV9 with TRBJ2-3; tentative D call: TRBD2 (5 bases). There are 16 residues in the CDR3. Germline V gene data show CDR1 as SGDLS and CDR2 as YYNGEE. CDR3 sequence: CASSVGSRRSTDTQYF. Here the CDR3 DNA reads TGTGCCAGCAGCGTCGGCTCGCGGAGGAGCACAGATACACAGTATTTT.

The chain recombines TRBV20-1 with TRBJ2-1; no clear D gene. Germline CDR1 is DFQATT and CDR2 is SNEGSKA (reference sequence). The CDR3 runs 12 residues. V lost 1 base, J lost 6 bases, and 7 bases lay in between. The CDR3, as DNA: TGCAGTGCTAGAGCTAGATCCAATGAGCAGTTCTTC. As protein: CSARARSNEQFF.

This clonotype was detected ten times or more. V gene TRBV7-2 combines with J gene TRBJ2-5, with 7 bases matching TRBD2. This CDR3 is 12 amino acids long. V shed 5 bases, J shed 7 bases, and the junction held 4 bases outside the gene matches. Germline V gene data show CDR1 as SGHTA and CDR2 as FQGNSA. The CDR3 nucleotides read TGTGCCAGCAGCCTAACGGGGGGGACCCAGTACTTC. Translating gives CASSLTGGTQYF.